The TCR beta chain under discussion was sequenced for a study of blood T cell repertoires in COVID-19. Method: immunoSEQ multiplex PCR; TCRdb's copy keeps in-frame clones and lacks some. The sample includes about 330,000 clones, around 90% of them seen just once. Germline V gene sequence: CDR1 SEHNR, CDR2 FQNEAQ (reference sequence). The V segment lost 5 bases and the J segment 3 bases; nucleotides outside the gene matches: 8. This CDR3 is 17 amino acids long. Patients from Seattle were sampled longitudinally, starting during active infection. Specimen: peripheral blood. V gene TRBV7-9 combines with J gene TRBJ2-1, with 12 bases fitting TRBD2. The source of this sequence is a man aged 25-45 years with COVID-19, enrolled during active disease. In DNA, the CDR3 is TGTGCCAGCAGCCCACGACTAGCGGGGGCCTACTACAATGAGCAGTTCTTC. Translation gives CASSPRLAGAYYNEQFF.